The T cell receptor beta chain under discussion was sequenced for a study of T cell changes during pregnancy in multiple sclerosis. Generated by immunoSEQ multiplex PCR, the TCRdb table keeps only in-frame clones and is missing some. Seen here are about 73,000 clones, 85% to 95% observed once, and the top ten hold about 2.8%. Sequences were derived from peripheral blood, sampled in the third trimester of pregnancy. The sequence was collected from a female donor in good health, enrolled as a control in a pregnancy study.

As DNA, the CDR3 is TGTGCCAGCAGCTCGGGACTAGCGGGAGTAGATACGCAGTATTTT. This codes for CASSSGLAGVDTQYF. J is TRBJ2-3 and V is TRBV7-3; 14 bases align to TRBD2. CDR3 size: 15 residues. The junction had 2 bases not matched to a gene; V was cut back by 4 bases and J by 5 bases. CDR1 and CDR2 (germline): SGHTA, FQGTGA.